These 30 T cell receptor beta chains were all obtained from the same sample, sequenced in a study of neurological immune-mediated disorders. One entry per CDR3 protein, called by TCRdb with MiXCR from the 5' RACE reads. Among tens of thousands of distinct CDR3 sequences listed, around 1.9% were seen once. Sequencing input: PBMCs. The receptors come from a woman aged 35 to 49 with multiple sclerosis.

At least ten counts were recorded for this clonotype. The V call is TRBV7-9, the J call TRBJ2-2; possibly TRBD2 for D (5 bases). The CDR3 covers 14 residues. The V gene's germline CDR1 is SEHNR and CDR2 FQNEAQ (reference sequence). The ends were cut back, 6 bases at V and 3 bases at J, with 11 bases in the middle. Here the CDR3 DNA reads TGTGCCAGCAGGCTCCGGGGAGACACCGGGGAGCTGTTTTTT. Translating it yields CASRLRGDTGELFF. Together with reference TRBV7-9 and TRBJ2-2, the CDR3 gives the full variable domain: DTGVSQNPRHKITKRGQNVTFRCDPISEHNRLYWYRQTLGQGPEFLTYFQNEAQLEKSRLLSDRFSAERPKGSFSTLEIQRTEQGDSAMYLCASRLRGDTGELFFGEGSRLTVL.

This clonotype was counted ten times or more. This chain's CDR3 is CSVEVFRNNEQFF. The CDR3 nucleotides read TGCAGCGTTGAAGTGTTCCGGAACAATGAGCAGTTCTTC. The chain uses TRBV29-1 and TRBJ2-1; D remains ambiguous. Germline CDR1 and CDR2: SQVTM and ANQGSEA. The CDR3 totals 13 residues. V gave up 1 base and J gave up 5 bases, with 9 bases separating them.

This clonotype was observed at least ten times. The chain couples TRBV19 to TRBJ1-5; maybe TRBD1 (6 bases). The germline gives CDR1 LNHDA, CDR2 SQIVND (reference sequence). The CDR3 runs 15 residues. Deletions cut 3 bases from V and 3 bases from J, with 12 bases between. CDR3 residues: CASSITGTNNQPQHF. In nucleotides, the CDR3 is TGTGCCAGTAGTATCACAGGGACCAACAATCAGCCCCAGCATTTT.

This clonotype was counted at least ten times. This chain joins TRBV7-9 and TRBJ1-2, with a possible D match to TRBD1 (6 bases). The CDR3 runs 15 residues. Germline CDR1 reads SEHNR; CDR2 reads FQNEAQ (reference sequence). Trimming took 0 bases from V and 7 from J, leaving 15 bases between them. For the CDR3, the DNA is TGTGCCAGCAGCTTAGCGGTGGGCAGGGGAAGTGGCTACACCTTC. Translation gives CASSLAVGRGSGYTF.

V usage is TRBV9 and J usage is TRBJ1-2; D gene uncertain. V was pared by 4 bases and J by 5 bases, with 15 bases between. The CDR3 runs to 14 residues. Germline CDR1 reads SGDLS; CDR2 reads YYNGEE. CDR3 sequence: CASSSMKQSYGYTF. The CDR3 bases are TGTGCCAGCAGCTCAATGAAACAGAGTTATGGCTACACCTTC. The full variable domain, completed using reference TRBV9 and TRBJ1-2, is DSGVTQTPKHLITATGQRVTLRCSPRSGDLSVYWYQQSLDQGLQFLIQYYNGEERAKGNILERFSAQQFPDLHSELNLSSLELGDSALYFCASSSMKQSYGYTFGSGTRLTVV.

This clonotype was seen at least ten times. This chain connects TRBV6-6 to TRBJ2-7; 7 nucleotides line up with TRBD1. Per germline, CDR1 MNHNY and CDR2 SVGAGI (reference sequence). The J segment lost 4 bases and the V segment lost 0 bases, leaving 9 bases of the junction unmatched. The CDR3 spans 16 residues. The CDR3: CASSYSLGGRVYEQYF. CDR3 DNA: TGTGCCAGCAGTTACTCCCTAGGGGGCAGAGTTTACGAGCAGTACTTC.

This clonotype was found many times. The CDR3 loop is CASGLVGTSGAYYEQYF. The DNA of the CDR3 is TGTGCTAGTGGTTTGGTCGGGACTAGCGGGGCCTACTACGAGCAGTACTTC. The chain combines TRBV12-5 with TRBJ2-7, with TRBD2 matching over 13 bases. Per the germline V gene, CDR1 is LGHNT and CDR2 is FRNRAP. The CDR3 sequence is 17 residues long. V was pared by 0 bases and J by 3 bases, with 5 bases of the junction left unmatched.

This clonotype has at least ten counts. The V call is TRBV9, the J call TRBJ1-2, with D unresolved. Germline CDR1 and CDR2: SGDLS and YYNGEE. The V end lost 4 bases, the J end lost 1 base, and 8 bases lay between the germline ends. The CDR3 loop spans 13 amino acids. The CDR3 coding sequence is TGTGCCAGCAGCTTCGAGATTAACTATGGCTACACCTTC. Protein product: CASSFEINYGYTF.

This clonotype has a count of ten or more. The rearrangement links TRBV9 to TRBJ1-4; tentatively, D is TRBD1 (5 bases). The CDR3 loop spans 17 amino acids. Germline CDR1 and CDR2: SGDLS and YYNGEE. Trimming took 0 bases from V and 3 from J, leaving 15 bases between them. CDR3 protein: CASSVGPGRPANEKLFF. CDR3 coding DNA: TGTGCCAGCAGCGTAGGTCCAGGGAGGCCCGCTAATGAAAAACTGTTTTTT.

There are many counts of this clonotype. The chain couples TRBV20-1 to TRBJ1-1; D is unclear. This CDR3 has 10 residues. Trimming left V 6 bases short and J 4 bases short, with 6 bases between. Per germline, CDR1 DFQATT and CDR2 SNEGSKA (reference sequence). The DNA for the CDR3 is TGCAGTGCCTGGGGCACTGAAGCTTTCTTT. As protein: CSAWGTEAFF.

This clonotype was observed at least ten times. The genes are TRBV5-1 and TRBJ2-3; no clear D gene. This CDR3 contains 15 residues. Between the trimmed V and J ends, which lost 4 bases and 0 bases, there was a span of 12 bases. Per the germline V gene, CDR1 is SGHRS and CDR2 is YFSETQ. CDR3 sequence: CASSPPLQSTDTQYF. The CDR3 DNA follows: TGCGCCAGCAGCCCACCTCTACAAAGCACAGATACGCAGTATTTT.

This clonotype was recorded at least ten times. The chain couples TRBV5-4 to TRBJ2-7, with D possibly TRBD2 on 6 matching bases. The CDR3 consists of 14 residues. The V and J ends lost 4 bases and 1 base respectively, with 12 bases between them. CDR1 and CDR2 from the germline V gene are SGHNT and YYREEE (reference sequence). CDR3: CASSPPGGSYEQYF. CDR3 bases: TGTGCCAGCAGCCCTCCTGGGGGGTCCTACGAGCAGTACTTC.

Many counts were recorded for this clonotype. The rearrangement uses TRBV7-2 and TRBJ2-1; the match to TRBD2 covers 8 bases. V was clipped by 2 bases and J by 8 bases; unmatched bases: 8. CDR3 size: 15 residues. Germline V lookup: CDR1 SGHTA, CDR2 FQGNSA. The chain's CDR3 is CASSLYGGVVYEQFF. For the CDR3, the DNA is TGTGCCAGCAGCTTATACGGGGGGGTTGTGTATGAGCAGTTCTTC.

This clonotype was detected ten times or more. The rearrangement links TRBV5-1 to TRBJ1-1, with D tentatively TRBD1 (5 bases). Germline CDR1 SGHRS, CDR2 YFSETQ. V lost 3 bases to trimming and J lost 11 bases, with 11 bases between them. The CDR3 loop spans 11 amino acids. The CDR3 reads CASSSGGGAFF. CDR3 DNA: TGCGCCAGCAGCTCCGGGGGTGGGGCTTTCTTT.

This clonotype came up many times. The V call is TRBV12-3 or TRBV12-4, the J call TRBJ1-5, with 7 bases aligning to TRBD1. The J segment lost 7 bases and the V segment lost 2 bases, leaving 5 bases of the junction unmatched. There are 14 residues in the CDR3. This chain's CDR3 is CASSLRQGGQPQHF. CDR3 nucleotides: TGTGCCAGCAGTTTAAGACAGGGAGGCCAGCCCCAGCATTTT.

This clonotype was seen a handful of times. The chain has TRBV20-1 and TRBJ2-3; D is possibly TRBD1 or TRBD2 (6 bases each). Trimming cost V 5 bases and J 1 base, with 10 bases left between them. The CDR3 extends over 13 amino acids. Germline CDR1 and CDR2: DFQATT and SNEGSKA (reference sequence). CDR3 residues: CSALRGGTDTQYF. The CDR3 DNA reads as TGCAGTGCTCTAAGGGGGGGCACAGATACGCAGTATTTT.

This clonotype was recorded at least ten times. The gene calls are TRBV10-3 and TRBJ1-6, with 9 nucleotides matching TRBD1. There are 15 residues in the CDR3. V lost 6 bases, J lost 6 bases, and 6 bases stayed unmatched. Germline V gives CDR1 ENHRY, CDR2 SYGVKD. CDR3 residues: CAISPPDRGNSPLHF. CDR3 in DNA: TGTGCCATCAGCCCTCCGGACAGGGGTAATTCACCCCTCCACTTT.

Many counts were recorded for this clonotype. The rearrangement uses TRBV6-5 and TRBJ2-2; TRBD2 agrees at 10 bases. This CDR3 comprises 16 residues. The trim removed 7 bases at V and 5 bases at J, leaving 10 bases unmatched. The germline V gene has CDR1 MNHEY and CDR2 SVGAGI. The CDR3 sequence: CASMGVGTSVTGELFF. The CDR3 nucleotides read TGTGCCAGCATGGGGGTAGGGACTAGCGTTACCGGGGAGCTGTTTTTT.

In regard to this clonotype: A much larger clone is a single base away; this may be a read error. The gene calls are TRBV4-1 and TRBJ2-7; 7 bases are shared with TRBD1. Per the germline V gene, CDR1 is MGHRA and CDR2 is YSYEKL. The CDR3 extends over 17 amino acids. CDR3 DNA: TGCGCCAGCAGCCAATTAAATGTCGGGACAGCGATCTACGAGAAGTACTTC. Protein sequence: CASSQLNVGTAIYEKYF.

The rearrangement links TRBV9 to TRBJ2-7; 8 positions match TRBD1. V trimming: 4 bases; J trimming: 4 bases; junction bases outside the gene matches: 7. Germline loops: CDR1 SGDLS, CDR2 YYNGEE. This CDR3 has 14 residues. This CDR3 is CASSLTGDPYEQYF. The CDR3, as DNA: TGTGCCAGCAGCTTGACAGGGGACCCTTACGAGCAGTACTTC.

This clonotype is medium-sized (0.01 to 0.1%). V is TRBV4-1 and J is TRBJ1-1, with D unclear. The CDR3 has 13 amino acids. Per the germline V gene, CDR1 is MGHRA and CDR2 is YSYEKL. Trimming removed 0 bases from V and 5 bases from J, with 7 bases in between. CDR3 region: CASSQEGGTEAFF. The CDR3 coding sequence is TGCGCCAGCAGCCAAGAAGGTGGGACTGAAGCTTTCTTT.

This clonotype was seen more than once but under ten times. The chain carries TRBV18 and TRBJ2-3; 7 positions match TRBD2. The CDR3 has 15 residues. With V trimmed by 8 bases and J by 3 bases, 11 bases remained unmatched. In germline, CDR1 is KGHSH, CDR2 LQKENI. CDR3 DNA: TGTGCCAGCACTCCTCTAAGCGGGGCAACAGATACGCAGTATTTT. Its translation is CASTPLSGATDTQYF.

This clonotype has at least ten counts. The chain recombines TRBV7-2 with TRBJ1-4, with a tentative D call TRBD1 (6 bases). This CDR3 spans 16 amino acids. Germline CDR1 SGHTA, CDR2 FQGNSA. Trimming removed 2 bases at V and 6 bases at J, with 16 bases between. The CDR3, as DNA: TGTGCCAGCAGCTTACGCGCCCCGGACAGAGATGAAAAACTGTTTTTT. It specifies CASSLRAPDRDEKLFF.

This clonotype was picked up many times. The rearrangement joins TRBV11-3 to TRBJ2-7; TRBD2 is a possible D gene (5 bases). Germline V gene data show CDR1 as SGHNT and CDR2 as YENEEA. Trimming cost V 1 base and J 1 base, with 8 bases left between them. CDR3 length: 14 amino acids. The CDR3 region has the DNA TGTGCCAGCAGCTTAGGGGGAGATTCCTACGAGCAGTACTTC. Residues: CASSLGGDSYEQYF.

The table lists this clonotype with many counts. This chain joins TRBV18 and TRBJ2-3; weak D call: TRBD2 (6 bases). The germline gives CDR1 KGHSH, CDR2 LQKENI. The CDR3 covers 15 residues. The V and J ends lost 3 bases and 5 bases respectively, with 15 bases between them. For the CDR3, the DNA is TGTGCCAGCTCACCCCCTGGCGGGGTAGGAGATACGCAGTATTTT. Translated: CASSPPGGVGDTQYF.

This clonotype was found many times. This sequence joins TRBV5-6 and TRBJ2-1; no clear D. V gave up 4 bases and J gave up 8 bases, with 13 bases separating them. The germline gives CDR1 SGHDT, CDR2 YYEEEE. This CDR3 has 13 residues. CDR3 sequence (DNA): TGTGCCAGCAGCCCTAGACTGAACCATGAGCAGTTCTTC. It specifies CASSPRLNHEQFF.

This clonotype was counted many times. The chain is built from TRBV15 and TRBJ2-3; D is perhaps TRBD1 (6 bases). Trimming left V 2 bases short and J 5 bases short, with 17 bases between. Germline V gene sequence: CDR1 LNHNV, CDR2 YYDKDF (reference sequence). The CDR3 has 16 amino acids. For the CDR3, the DNA is TGTGCCACCAGCAGACCGCCAGGGGCTGGGGTAGATACGCAGTATTTT. Translating it yields CATSRPPGAGVDTQYF. The complete variable domain, with remaining parts taken from reference TRBV15 and TRBJ2-3, reads DAMVIQNPRYQVTQFGKPVTLSCSQTLNHNVMYWYQQKSSQAPKLLFHYYDKDFNNEADTPDNFQSRRPNTSFCFLDIRSPGLGDTAMYLCATSRPPGAGVDTQYFGPGTRLTVL.

This clonotype was counted many times. The rearrangement links TRBV11-1 to TRBJ1-1; no reliable D call. V was shortened by 4 bases and J by 1 base, with 13 bases between the two germline ends. The CDR3 runs to 15 residues. CDR1 and CDR2 (germline): SGHAT, FQDESV (reference sequence). CDR3 bases: TGTGCCAGCAGCTCCTTGATACGTGGGAACACTGAAGCTTTCTTT. Residues: CASSSLIRGNTEAFF.

This clonotype was counted at least ten times. V gene TRBV5-1 combines with J gene TRBJ2-7; 9 bases are a match to TRBD2. V lost 4 bases and J lost 0; bases outside the gene matches: 8. Germline CDR1 reads SGHRS; CDR2 reads YFSETQ. The CDR3 contains 16 residues. The CDR3 DNA reads as TGCGCCAGCAGCCGCGGACTAGCGAGGAGCTCCTACGAGCAGTACTTC. Protein sequence: CASSRGLARSSYEQYF.

This clonotype was counted ten times or more. This chain links TRBV7-2 with TRBJ2-3, with 9 bases aligning to TRBD2. V was pared by 1 base and J by 11 bases, with 4 bases of the junction left unmatched. The germline V gene has CDR1 SGHTA and CDR2 FQGNSA. The CDR3 is 13 amino acids. The CDR3 nucleotides read TGTGCCAGCAGCTTAGAGCTGCGGGGGGGGCAGTATTTT. Translation gives CASSLELRGGQYF.